Below, 4 T cell receptor beta chains from the same sample are listed, as sequenced in a study of blood T cell repertoires in COVID-19. Produced via immunoSEQ multiplex PCR; TCRdb's table is partial and in-frame only. The table has 300,000 to 350,000 clones, around 92% seen once. Sequences were obtained from PBMCs or T cells enriched from blood (not recorded which). These receptors all come from a woman in her twenties or thirties who had recovered from COVID-19.

This clone was recorded once. The chain has TRBV5-8 and TRBJ2-5, with 15 bases identical to TRBD2. Trimming took 4 bases from V and 1 from J; bases not matched to a gene: 5. The CDR3 is 17 residues long. CDR1 and CDR2 from the germline V gene are SGHTS and YDEGEE. In DNA form, the CDR3 reads TGTGCCAGCAGCAAGGGGACTAGCGGGAGGCCCCAAGAGACCCAGTACTTC. Translating it yields CASSKGTSGRPQETQYF.

The chain couples TRBV27 to TRBJ2-5; TRBD1 aligns across 9 bases. Germline-derived CDR1 and CDR2 are MNHEY and SMNVEV (reference sequence). This CDR3 has 15 amino acids. J lost 6 bases, V lost 5 bases, and 10 bases had no gene match. The CDR3 nucleotides read TGTGCCAGCAGTCCCACCGGGACAGGGCGGAAGACCCAGTACTTC. Amino acids: CASSPTGTGRKTQYF.

This clone was recorded once. The chain joins TRBV29-1 to TRBJ2-1; a weak D match, TRBD2 (6 bases). CDR1 is SQVTM, CDR2 ANQGSEA, per germline. CDR3 length equals 14 residues. CDR3 DNA: TGCAGAACCCCCCGGGAGAGGCTTCACAATGAGCAGTTCTTC. Encoded protein: CRTPRERLHNEQFF.

The genes are TRBV6-5 and TRBJ2-7, with a possible D match to TRBD2 (5 bases). Trimming took off 8 bases at V and 0 bases at J, with 11 bases between the two ends. The CDR3 extends over 13 amino acids. Germline assignment: CDR1 MNHEY and CDR2 SVGAGI. The CDR3 DNA follows: TGTGCCAGCCTAGCCCTACTCTCCTACGAGCAGTACTTC. Its protein is CASLALLSYEQYF.